The 10 T cell receptor beta chains listed next were all sequenced from one sample in a study of T cell changes during pregnancy in multiple sclerosis. TCRdb keeps only in-frame clones here, not all; method: immunoSEQ multiplex PCR. Of approximately 100,000 clones listed, 85% to 95% are singletons. The sample in question was peripheral blood, obtained before pregnancy. Receptor source: a female donor with multiple sclerosis, enrolled in a pregnancy study.

This chain links TRBV18 with TRBJ2-7; TRBD2 matches 10 bases. Germline trimming cut 6 bases from V and 5 bases from J; bases unmatched to any gene: 10. Germline lookup yields CDR1 KGHSH and CDR2 LQKENI. There are 15 residues in the CDR3. CDR3 DNA sequence: TGTGCCAGCTCGTTTCTAGCGGGAGCGAGCAACGAGCAGTACTTC. It specifies CASSFLAGASNEQYF.

For this clone: The limits of the CDR3 on the DNA are not certain, so only TCRdb's listed CDR3 is given. V usage is TRBV27 and J usage is TRBJ2-1; the D call in the table, TRBD2, was not verified against the DNA. Termini included, the CDR3 measures 15 amino acids. Germline V gene sequence: CDR1 MNHEY, CDR2 SMNVEV (reference sequence). CDR3 in amino acids: CASSSSDSRRNEQFF.

The chain is built from TRBV21-1 and TRBJ2-7; no DNA check was done on the table's D call, TRBD2. TRBV21-1 is reported as a pseudogene. The CDR3 is 16 amino acids. The CDR3 here is CARTGTSGSEFYEQYF. The CDR3 nucleotides read TGTGCCAGGACTGGGACTAGCGGGAGTGAATTCTACGAGCAGTACTTC.

The chain links TRBV7-9 to TRBJ2-7, with D possibly TRBD2 on 5 matching bases. Germline V gives CDR1 SEHNR, CDR2 FQNEAQ (reference sequence). This CDR3 comprises 11 residues. Trimming removed 5 bases from V and 4 bases from J, with 6 bases in between. The CDR3 region has the DNA TGTGCCAGCAGCCCGGGGTACGAGCAGTACTTC. Protein: CASSPGYEQYF.

The J gene is TRBJ2-5, the V gene TRBV5-4; 8 bases align to TRBD2. Trimming removed 4 bases from V and 2 bases from J; junction bases left unmatched: 7. CDR1 and CDR2 (germline): SGHNT, YYREEE (reference sequence). CDR3 length: 15 amino acids. This CDR3 is CASSPLAAVQETQYF. In DNA form, the CDR3 reads TGTGCCAGCAGCCCACTAGCGGCCGTACAAGAGACCCAGTACTTC.

This chain joins TRBV29-1 and TRBJ1-2; 8 bases are a match to TRBD1. This CDR3 spans 15 amino acids. V gave up 6 bases and J gave up 4 bases; unmatched junction bases: 13. Germline CDR1 and CDR2: SQVTM and ANQGSEA. CDR3 sequence reads: CSVSQGGQGPYGYTF. CDR3 DNA sequence: TGCAGCGTGAGTCAAGGAGGACAGGGTCCCTATGGCTACACCTTC.

This clone was counted between two and nine times. The chain joins TRBV19 to TRBJ2-7; 10 bases align to TRBD2. Unmatched junction bases numbered 13, after V lost 5 bases and J lost 12 bases. The CDR3 totals 14 residues. Per the germline V gene, CDR1 is LNHDA and CDR2 is SQIVND (reference sequence). CDR3 residues: CASSPRTSGGVRYF. The CDR3, as DNA: TGTGCCAGTAGTCCCCGGACTAGCGGCGGTGTGAGGTACTTC. The variable domain in full, completed from reference TRBV19 and TRBJ2-7, reads DGGITQSPKYLFRKEGQNVTLSCEQNLNHDAMYWYRQDPGQGLRLIYYSQIVNDFQKGDIAEGYSVSREKKESFPLTVTSAQKNPTAFYLCASSPRTSGGVRYFGPGTRLTVT.

This clone was detected only once. V gene TRBV5-6 combines with J gene TRBJ2-7, with 14 bases lining up with TRBD2. In germline, CDR1 is SGHDT, CDR2 YYEEEE. The CDR3 is made up of 19 amino acids. Trimming removed 0 bases from V and 3 bases from J; junction bases left unmatched: 11. The CDR3 reads CASSLDPGLAGVVVYEQYF. The CDR3 bases are TGTGCCAGCAGCTTGGACCCGGGACTAGCGGGAGTCGTAGTCTACGAGCAGTACTTC.

This chain uses TRBV6-1 with TRBJ1-1; no clear D gene. The CDR3 spans 15 residues. The germline gives CDR1 MNHNS, CDR2 SASEGT. V was clipped by 1 base and J by 2 bases, with 11 bases between them. The CDR3 DNA is TGTGCCAGCAGTGAAGGGCTGATTACAAACACTGAAGCTTTCTTT. Encoded protein: CASSEGLITNTEAFF.

This clone occurred once. This chain links TRBV6-6 with TRBJ2-1; possible D gene TRBD2, 6 bases. Per the germline V gene, CDR1 is MNHNY and CDR2 is SVGAGI (reference sequence). V was trimmed by 8 bases and J by 0 bases, leaving 14 bases between them. This CDR3 is 15 amino acids long. As DNA, the CDR3 is TGTGCCAGCGGACGGGACTCCCGCTCCTACAATGAGCAGTTCTTC. This sequence encodes CASGRDSRSYNEQFF.